Given below is one T cell receptor (beta chain) in context. The assay was immunoSEQ multiplex PCR, and TCRdb's table has in-frame clones only and misses some. Altogether about 130,000 clones are present, around nine tenths being singletons, with the ten largest covering roughly 1.4%. The sample originates from a study of cytomegalovirus exposure and HLA in healthy donors. Trimming removed 2 bases at V and 2 bases at J, with 19 bases between. The CDR3 loop spans 18 amino acids. Germline V gene lookup returns CDR1 SGHRS and CDR2 YFSETQ. Sequencing was performed on PBMCs. This chain joins TRBV5-1 and TRBJ1-4; possibly TRBD1 for D (6 bases). The TCR was taken from a man younger than 45 in good health and CMV-seronegative. The CDR3 reads CASSFQTGTGGTNEKLFF. The CDR3 coding sequence is TGCGCCAGCAGCTTTCAGACAGGCACCGGCGGGACTAATGAAAAACTGTTTTTT.